These 13 T cell receptor beta chains share one sample of origin, sequenced in a study of blood T cells in healthy people across ages. Primed by a sample-barcoded 5' primer and a J-beta primer mix, a second PCR proceeded for about 7 to 12 cycles. In TCRdb, the 5' RACE reads were re-called with MiXCR into one record per CDR3 protein. The sample carries about 1.8 million distinct CDR3 sequences, about 50% recorded once. The specimen was blood. The receptors were gathered from a middle-aged woman in good health.

This clonotype was found a few times. The chain joins TRBV12-3 or TRBV12-4 to TRBJ2-7; TRBD2 matches 14 bases. After removal of 6 bases from V and 2 bases from J, the junction contained 3 bases not matched to a gene. CDR3 length equals 15 residues. CDR3 in DNA: TGTGCCAGCAGGCCGGGACTAGCGGGGGCCTACGAGCAGTACTTC. Translating it yields CASRPGLAGAYEQYF.

The DNA of the CDR3 is TGTGCCAGCAGTTTCTGGGGGGGAGGCCAGCCCCAGCATTTT. It specifies CASSFWGGGQPQHF. V and J are TRBV6-2 or TRBV6-3 and TRBJ1-5; maybe TRBD1 (5 bases). V shed 4 bases and J shed 7 bases, with 14 bases lying between them. There are 14 residues in the CDR3. The germline V gene encodes CDR1 MNHEY and CDR2 SVGEGT.

The rearrangement joins TRBV3-1 to TRBJ2-1, with TRBD2 matching over 8 bases. Per germline, CDR1 LGHDT and CDR2 YNNKEL (reference sequence). The CDR3 is 15 amino acids. Trimming took 8 bases from V and 9 from J; bases not matched to a gene: 15. The CDR3 bases are TGTGCCAGCCGGGCCAGCGGGAGTTTTGAAGGTGAGCAGTTCTTC. This sequence encodes CASRASGSFEGEQFF.

This clonotype was detected only a few times. The chain has TRBV7-2 and TRBJ2-5; 8 nucleotides agree with TRBD1. V was pared by 5 bases and J by 3 bases, with 11 bases of the junction left unmatched. This CDR3 has 16 amino acids. CDR1 is SGHTA, CDR2 FQGNSA, per germline. This chain's CDR3 is CASSVSPGGAKETQYF. CDR3 bases: TGTGCCAGCAGCGTTTCCCCAGGGGGCGCGAAAGAGACCCAGTACTTC.

The CDR3, as DNA: TGCAGTGCCGGACAGGGAAATGGCTACACCTTC. Amino acids: CSAGQGNGYTF. The chain combines TRBV20-1 with TRBJ1-2; the match to TRBD1 covers 8 bases. Trimming cost V 6 bases and J 6 bases; bases outside gene matches: 3. The germline V gene has CDR1 DFQATT and CDR2 SNEGSKA (reference sequence). CDR3 length equals 11 residues.

The gene calls are TRBV2 and TRBJ2-1; TRBD2 aligns across 10 bases. The J call may be faulty, since TRBJ2-7 better matches the DNA end. Germline-derived CDR1 and CDR2 are SNHLY and FYNNEI. The CDR3 runs 14 residues. CDR3 loop: CARERGGSYNEQYF. In DNA, the CDR3 is TGTGCCAGAGAGCGGGGGGGATCCTACAATGAGCAGTACTTC.

The chain recombines TRBV16 with TRBJ2-1; tentative D call: TRBD2 (6 bases). Trimming shortened V by 1 base and J by 5 bases, and 15 bases separated the two germline ends. The CDR3 contains 16 residues. Germline V gene sequence: CDR1 KGHSY, CDR2 FQNENV. The DNA of the CDR3 is TGTGCCAGCAGCCAATTTATTGCGGGGCGAAACAATGAGCAGTTCTTC. Encoded protein: CASSQFIAGRNNEQFF.

This clonotype occurred a few times. This chain links TRBV28 with TRBJ1-2; 9 bases are a match to TRBD1. The J segment lost 6 bases and the V segment lost 4 bases, leaving 15 bases of the junction unmatched. Germline V CDR1 and CDR2: MDHEN, SYDVKM. The CDR3 covers 17 residues. The CDR3 sequence is CASSSRTGEEGENGYTF. In DNA form, the CDR3 reads TGTGCCAGCAGTTCTCGGACAGGGGAAGAAGGTGAGAATGGCTACACCTTC.

The V gene is TRBV11-2, the J gene TRBJ2-6, with 12 bases aligning to TRBD2. The V gene's germline CDR1 is SGHAT and CDR2 FQNNGV. Trimming cost V 2 bases and J 4 bases; bases outside gene matches: 9. The CDR3 contains 19 residues. The CDR3 region is CASSLFLAGGPLGANVLTF. CDR3 nucleotide sequence: TGTGCCAGCAGCTTATTTCTAGCGGGGGGGCCTTTAGGGGCCAACGTCCTGACTTTC.

The gene calls are TRBV6-2 or TRBV6-3 and TRBJ2-6; D is unresolved. Trimming removed 4 bases from V and 2 bases from J, with 6 bases in between. Germline-derived CDR1 and CDR2 are MNHEY and SVGEGT. This CDR3 contains 14 residues. CDR3 in DNA: TGTGCCAGCAGTTCCACAGCTGGGGCCAACGTCCTGACTTTC. It translates to CASSSTAGANVLTF.

This clonotype has a count of ten or more. Relative to the germline gene, one junction end is altered; a read error may explain this. The CDR3 coding sequence is TGTGCCAGCAGTTTTACAGGAGCTAGCACAGATACGCAGTATTTT. This codes for CASSFTGASTDTQYF. The gene calls are TRBV5-1 and TRBJ2-3; D is perhaps TRBD1 (5 bases). The CDR3 is made up of 15 amino acids. Germline CDR1 and CDR2: SGHRS and YFSETQ.

The chain couples TRBV6-2 or TRBV6-3 to TRBJ1-2; tentative D call: TRBD1 (6 bases). Trimming pared 6 bases from V and 0 bases from J, leaving 8 bases between. Germline V gives CDR1 MNHEY, CDR2 SVGEGT. There are 13 residues in the CDR3. The CDR3 reads CASRDSANYGYTF. The DNA for the CDR3 is TGTGCCAGCAGGGACAGCGCTAACTATGGCTACACCTTC.

Concerning this clonotype itself: The junction shows a germline mismatch at one end, possibly a read error. V and J are TRBV6-6 and TRBJ2-3; D is unclear. Germline loops: CDR1 MNHNY, CDR2 SVGAGI (reference sequence). The CDR3 runs to 15 residues. As DNA, the CDR3 is TGCGCCAGCAGTGACGCTAGTGAGGCGGCAGATACGCAGTATTTT. Its protein is CASSDASEAADTQYF.